This T cell receptor (beta chain) was observed in a study of kidney transplant recipient with SARS-CoV-2 infection (dated by TCRdb to about 2021). This clonotype was observed at least ten times. Its antigen target is currently unknown. No base-level quality is on record; no much larger clone is a single base apart. The data were produced on an Illumina MiSeq. The peripheral T cell repertoire was profiled for human TCRbeta genes. The original pipeline was this. Differential clonotype abundance was tested with beta-binomial modelling to account for variability over time. Clonotypes that had expanded were screened against the ImmuneCODE reference database of SARS-CoV-2-associated TCRs and mapped onto regions of the viral genome. Additional analyses of the repertoire looked at TRBV gene usage, CDR3 length, CDR3 amino acid overlap between time points, clonotype abundance distributions and Jaccard similarity. The public sequencing data were trimmed at Q25 with fastp and processed into clonotypes with MiXCR by TCRdb, which kept only in-frame beta chains. A single entry per CDR3 protein holds the most common genes and DNA from its merged rows. These V and J calls originate from TCRdb's pipeline instead of the authors' own analysis. The sample data list roughly 250,000 distinct CDR3 sequences, and 29% of these were observed just once. The top ten constitute roughly 7.3% of the sample.

The sample's time point label, in plain terms: pre-pandemic baseline sample and day 111 after first positive SARS-CoV-2 test. Trimmed from V: 5 bases; trimmed from J: 1 base; junction bases lacking a gene match: 5. The CDR3 goes from the cysteine to the phenylalanine over 16 residues. Left in the record is the CDR3 DNA by itself, 48 bases read in frame from the first base. This receptor was obtained from a male patient in his 30s who had COVID-19 and was a kidney transplant recipient. After a transplant, not all T cells may be the patient's own; some may come from the graft donor. The rearrangement joined TRBV12-3 or TRBV12-4 to TRBJ1-3, with TRBD1 matching 10 junction bases. The sample in question was a blood sample, obtained at baseline and between days 110 and 120 from a kidney transplant recipient. CDR3 reads: CASSPDRGRSGNTIYF. The DNA sequence reads TGTGCCAGCAGTCCCGACAGGGGGCGATCTGGAAACACCATATATTTT.